This TCR beta chain was retrieved from a study of a mutant IDH1 vaccine in newly diagnosed glioma. At the level of the study: Treated patients, averaging roughly 40 years, were about 60% male and roughly 38% female. Study-wide findings and caveats: Pseudoprogression showed no apparent link to changes in top peripheral T cell clonotypes. It was about 95% of patients that developed vaccine-induced immune responses.

Method: immunoSEQ multiplex PCR; TCRdb's copy keeps in-frame clones and lacks some. The profile shows tens of thousands of clones, over 70% of them singletons. Germline V gene sequence: CDR1 SGHDN, CDR2 FVKESK. This CDR3 contains 13 residues. V was pared by 0 bases and J by 9 bases, with 8 bases between. The sample holds a few counts of this clone. No antigen is known for it. Time point indicated: week 47, end of study. Doses of 300 ug of mutant IDH1 20-mer peptide were given with topical imiquimod. This chain joins TRBV14 and TRBJ1-4, with D unclear. This receptor was obtained from a man aged 40-49 years with glioma. The sample consisted of PBMCs, taken from a glioma patient whose treatment included an IDH1 peptide vaccine. The CDR3 nucleotides read TGTGCCAGCAGCCAAGATCGGAGGAAAAAACTGTTTTTT. It is translated as CASSQDRRKKLFF.